This T cell receptor beta chain was captured by sequencing in a study of blood T cell repertoires in COVID-19 (dated by TCRdb to between 2020 and 2021). Study-wide context: The collaborator samples originated in the United States, Italy and Spain and spanned the acute and convalescent phases of COVID-19. The prospective study material was composed of cDNA or gDNA derived from T cells, B-cell-depleted T cells, or PBMCs. Subjects who had been exposed to COVID-19, were actively infected with it, or had recovered from it provided the deeply sampled blood TCRbeta repertoires that made up the dataset. The repertoires were made available in a free public database intended to serve as a resource for research on the immune response to SARS-CoV-2. Samples came from the ongoing ImmuneRACE study (first 160 participants) plus 1,254 subjects from 6 global collaborators. The sample metadata nearly always contained a de-identified subject ID, COVID-19 status, age in years and sex. Where HLA class I and class II types were available, the types were taken from metadata supplied by the sample provider, not from assay-based typing.

Concerning this clone itself: Its antigen has not been determined. The sample holds no much larger clone one base away, and base qualities are not on file.

Points the paper makes about the study in general: The amount of clinical and demographic metadata varied by source and participant and was provided uncurated.

CDR1 WNHNN and CDR2 SYGVQD are derived from the germline V gene (reference sequence). A distance of 15 bases separates the germline ends of V and J, which lose 6 bases and 7 bases respectively. From the cysteine through the phenylalanine, the CDR3 covers 13 amino acids. The entry retains the CDR3 DNA only, 39 bases that are in frame from base 1. Participants in the prospective study were enrolled through a virtual design, were aged roughly 18 to 100 years, and lived in roughly 25 United States geographic areas. To assign participants to cohorts, the prospective study relied on clinical history that participants themselves reported in a screening survey and a study questionnaire. ImmuneRACE Cohort 3 recovered participants were defined by two consecutive negative NP/OP PCR tests, healthcare professional clearance, or symptom resolution. In the prospective study, mobile phlebotomists collected whole blood, serum and a nasopharyngeal or oropharyngeal swab from each participant. Participants in the prospective study had the option to provide additional blood draws and questionnaires over a roughly two-month period. Prospective study blood samples were shipped either frozen or at room temperature before DNA extraction.

TCRbeta CDR3 regions were amplified from genomic DNA using the immunoSEQ Assay, a bias-controlled multiplex PCR. As for the original processing: Nucleated cell counts per sample were estimated from amplification of reference gene primers within the assay. Sequence reads were collapsed and filtered to measure the absolute abundance of every unique TCRbeta CDR3 rearrangement. Productive Simpson clonality was computed per sample as the square root of Simpson's diversity index over productive rearrangements. TCRdb carries this immuneACCESS record with in-frame sequences only. Its versions omit some clonotypes, under half of them owing to an unresolved V gene in the studies checked, with the rest unexplained. Clone size and V and J calls were adopted from that table, with D and trimming inferred from the DNA. The sample data list about 140,000 clones, and roughly 79% of these were observed just once. The biggest ten clones account for about 2.9% of the sample.

The chain uses TRBV10-1 and TRBJ2-5, with an unclear D gene assignment. The sequence derives from a woman aged 50 to 65 who had recovered from COVID-19. The sequenced material came from PBMCs or T cells enriched from blood (not recorded which). CDR3 loop: CASSDLPRGTQYF. The DNA sequence is as follows: TGCGCCAGCAGCGACCTCCCCCGAGGGACCCAGTACTTC.